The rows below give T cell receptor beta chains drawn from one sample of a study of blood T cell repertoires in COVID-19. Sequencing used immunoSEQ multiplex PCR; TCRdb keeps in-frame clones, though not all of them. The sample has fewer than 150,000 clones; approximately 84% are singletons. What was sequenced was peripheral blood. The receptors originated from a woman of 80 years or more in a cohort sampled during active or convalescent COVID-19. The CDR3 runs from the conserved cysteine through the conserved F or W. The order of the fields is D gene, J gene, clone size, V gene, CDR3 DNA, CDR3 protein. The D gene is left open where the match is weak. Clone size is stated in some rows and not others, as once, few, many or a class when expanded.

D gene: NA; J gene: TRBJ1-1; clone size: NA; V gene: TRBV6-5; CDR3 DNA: TGTGCCAGCAGCCCCAGGGTGGGGGGAGCTTTCTTT; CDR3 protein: CASSPRVGGAFF
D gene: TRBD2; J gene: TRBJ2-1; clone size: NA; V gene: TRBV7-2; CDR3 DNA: TGTGCCAGCAAAATAGCGGGGAGGGGGGATGAGCAGTTCTTC; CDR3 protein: CASKIAGRGDEQFF
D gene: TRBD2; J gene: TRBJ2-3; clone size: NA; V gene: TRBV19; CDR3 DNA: TGTGCCAGTATGGACCGGCGGGGGGGCCGGGATACGCAGTATTTT; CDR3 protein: CASMDRRGGRDTQYF
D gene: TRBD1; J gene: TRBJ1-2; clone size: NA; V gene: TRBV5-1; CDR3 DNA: TGCGCCAGCAGCTACGACAGGGTCTATGGCTACACCTTC; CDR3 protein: CASSYDRVYGYTF
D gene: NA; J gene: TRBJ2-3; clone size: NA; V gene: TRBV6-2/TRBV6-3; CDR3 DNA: TGTGCCAGCAGTGACTGGCTGGAGGGCACAGATACGCAGTATTTT; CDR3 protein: CASSDWLEGTDTQYF
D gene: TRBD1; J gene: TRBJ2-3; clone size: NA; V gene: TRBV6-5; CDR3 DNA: TGTGCCAGCAAGTACAGGGGAACAGATACGCAGTATTTT; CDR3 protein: CASKYRGTDTQYF
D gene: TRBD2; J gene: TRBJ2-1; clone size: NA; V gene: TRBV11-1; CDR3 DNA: TGTGCCAGCAGCTTAGTGGCGGGGGGCTACAATGAGCAGTTCTTC; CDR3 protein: CASSLVAGGYNEQFF
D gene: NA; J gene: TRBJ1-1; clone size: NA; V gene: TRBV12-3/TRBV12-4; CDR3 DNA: TGTGCCAGCAGTTTGGGCAGGGTGCGAGCTTTCTTT; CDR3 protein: CASSLGRVRAFF
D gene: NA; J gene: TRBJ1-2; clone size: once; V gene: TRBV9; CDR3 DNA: TGTGCCAGCAGCGCTTCATTGGGACAAGAGGGGAGCTATGGCTACACCTTC; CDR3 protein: CASSASLGQEGSYGYTF
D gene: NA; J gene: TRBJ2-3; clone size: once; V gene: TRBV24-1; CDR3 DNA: TGTGCCACCAGTGATCCCCCCTCAGGAAGCACAGATACGCAGTATTTT; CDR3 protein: CATSDPPSGSTDTQYF
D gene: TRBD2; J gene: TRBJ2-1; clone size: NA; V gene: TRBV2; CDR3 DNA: TGTGCCAGCGGGGAGGAGCGGGGGGCGCGGTTCTTC; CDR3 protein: CASGEERGARFF
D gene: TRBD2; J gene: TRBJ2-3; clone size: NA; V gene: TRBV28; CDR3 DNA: TGTGCCAGCAGTAAAAACCTCGGGACTAGGTCCAGTGGTACGCAGTATTTT; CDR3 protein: CASSKNLGTRSSGTQYF
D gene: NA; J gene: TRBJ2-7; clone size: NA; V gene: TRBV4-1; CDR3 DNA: TGCGCCAGCAGCCAAGAATCACGGACTCTGGCCCCTTCCTCCTACGAGCAGTACTTC; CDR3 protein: CASSQESRTLAPSSYEQYF
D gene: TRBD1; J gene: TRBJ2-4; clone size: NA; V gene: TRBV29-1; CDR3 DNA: TGCAGCGTTGAAACAGGGGTGGACATTCAGTACTTC; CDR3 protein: CSVETGVDIQYF
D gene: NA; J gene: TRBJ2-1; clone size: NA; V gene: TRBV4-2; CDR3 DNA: TGTGCCAGCAGCCAAGATTTCGCGGGATCCCTCTACAATGAGCAGTTCTTC; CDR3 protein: CASSQDFAGSLYNEQFF
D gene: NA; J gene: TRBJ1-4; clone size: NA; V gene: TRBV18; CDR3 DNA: TGTGCCAGCTCAAGTGGTATTGGCGAAAAACTGTTTTTT; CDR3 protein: CASSSGIGEKLFF
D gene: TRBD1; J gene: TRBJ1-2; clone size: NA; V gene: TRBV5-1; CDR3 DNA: TGCGCCAGCAGCTTGGGACAGGGGGCTCGTGGCTACACCTTC; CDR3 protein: CASSLGQGARGYTF
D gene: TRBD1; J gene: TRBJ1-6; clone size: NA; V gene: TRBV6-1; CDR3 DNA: TGTGCCAGCAGTGCCGGGACAGGGTCCTTCTCGGGTTCACCCCTCCACTTT; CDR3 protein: CASSAGTGSFSGSPLHF
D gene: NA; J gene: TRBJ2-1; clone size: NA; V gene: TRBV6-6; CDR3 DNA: TGTGCCAGCCTGCCCGGGGGTAAGAATGAGCAGTTCTTC; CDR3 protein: CASLPGGKNEQFF
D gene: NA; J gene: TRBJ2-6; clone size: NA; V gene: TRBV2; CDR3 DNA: TGTGCCAGCAGTGAGACTAGAGGTGGGGCCAACGTCCTGACTTTC; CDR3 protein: CASSETRGGANVLTF
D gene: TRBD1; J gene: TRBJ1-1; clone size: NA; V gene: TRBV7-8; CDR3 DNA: TGTGCCAGCAGCTTAGATCTAGGGGGACAGACTGAAGCTTTCTTT; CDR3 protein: CASSLDLGGQTEAFF
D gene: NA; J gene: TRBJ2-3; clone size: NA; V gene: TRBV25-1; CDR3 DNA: TGTGCCAGCAGTGAATCAGGACAAGATACGCAGTATTTT; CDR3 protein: CASSESGQDTQYF
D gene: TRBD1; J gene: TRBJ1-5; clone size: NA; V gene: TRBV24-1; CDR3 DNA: TGTGCCACCAGCCCAGCGGCAGGGGGCGGACAGCCCCAGCATTTT; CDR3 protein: CATSPAAGGGQPQHF
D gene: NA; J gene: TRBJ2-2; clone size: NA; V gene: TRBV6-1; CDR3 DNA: TGTGCCAGCAGTGAAGCAGGGGACACCGGGGAGCTGTTTTTT; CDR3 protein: CASSEAGDTGELFF
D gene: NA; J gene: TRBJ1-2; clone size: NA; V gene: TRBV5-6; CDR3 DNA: TGTGCCAGCAGCTTGGCAGGGCCGGATGGCTACACCTTC; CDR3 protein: CASSLAGPDGYTF
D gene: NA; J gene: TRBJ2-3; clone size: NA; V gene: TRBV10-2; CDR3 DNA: TGCGCCAGCAGACAGGGTGTGGGCACAGATACGCAGTATTTT; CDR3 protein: CASRQGVGTDTQYF
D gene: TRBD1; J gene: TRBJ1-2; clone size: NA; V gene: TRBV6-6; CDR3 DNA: TGTGCCAGCAGTTACAGGACAGGCCGGACTAACTATGGCTACACCTTC; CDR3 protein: CASSYRTGRTNYGYTF
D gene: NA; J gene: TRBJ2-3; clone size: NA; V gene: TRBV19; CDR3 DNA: TGTGCCAGTAGTCGACAGCCCAGGGATACGCAGTATTTT; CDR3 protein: CASSRQPRDTQYF
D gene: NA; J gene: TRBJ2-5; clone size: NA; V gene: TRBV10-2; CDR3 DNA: TGCGCCAGCAGTGAGTCTGGGACTCGGAACCGAGAGACCCAGTACTTC; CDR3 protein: CASSESGTRNRETQYF
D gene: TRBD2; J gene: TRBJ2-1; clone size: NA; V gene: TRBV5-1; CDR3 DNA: TGCGCCAGCAGCTTGGAGGGCGGGACTAGCGGGGGCGGTGAGCAGTTCTTC; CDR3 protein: CASSLEGGTSGGGEQFF
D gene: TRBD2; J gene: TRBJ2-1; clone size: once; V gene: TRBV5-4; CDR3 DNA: TGTGCCAGCAGCTTGCTAGCGGGGGCCTACAATGAGCAGTTCTTC; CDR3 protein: CASSLLAGAYNEQFF
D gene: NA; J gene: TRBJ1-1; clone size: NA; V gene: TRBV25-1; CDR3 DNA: TGTGCCAGCAGCACCCGGGAGAACACTGAAGCTTTCTTT; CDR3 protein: CASSTRENTEAFF
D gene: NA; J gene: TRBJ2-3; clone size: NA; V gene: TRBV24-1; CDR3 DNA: TGTGCCACCAGTGATTTTACGGGGGTGAGCGGGACAGATACGCAGTATTTT; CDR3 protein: CATSDFTGVSGTDTQYF
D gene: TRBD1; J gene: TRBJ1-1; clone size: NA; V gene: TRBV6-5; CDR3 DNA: TGTGCCACCTGGAATGACAGGGCGACTGAGGCTTTCTTT; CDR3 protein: CATWNDRATEAFF
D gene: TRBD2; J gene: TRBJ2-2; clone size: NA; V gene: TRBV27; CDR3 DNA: TGTGCCAGCAGTATGGCTAGCGGGGCGGTCGGGGAGCTGTTTTTT; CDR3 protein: CASSMASGAVGELFF
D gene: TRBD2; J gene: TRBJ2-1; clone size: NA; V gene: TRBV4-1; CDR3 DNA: TGCGCCAGCAGCCTCCGGGAGGGAGGGAATGAGCAGTTCTTC; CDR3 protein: CASSLREGGNEQFF
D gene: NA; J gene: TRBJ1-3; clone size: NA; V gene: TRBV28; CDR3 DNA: TGTGCCAGCAGTCCCGTAGGGGGCTCTGGAAACACCATATATTTT; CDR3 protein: CASSPVGGSGNTIYF
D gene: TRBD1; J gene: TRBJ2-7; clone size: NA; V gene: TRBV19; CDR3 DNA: TGTGCCAGTAGTACCCCCTCGGACAGGGGGCGGGACGAGCAGTACTTC; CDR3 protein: CASSTPSDRGRDEQYF
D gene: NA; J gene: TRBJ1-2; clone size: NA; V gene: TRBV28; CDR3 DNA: TGTGCCAGCAGTTTATGGAGTCTGGGGGCGGGCGGCTACACCTTC; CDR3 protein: CASSLWSLGAGGYTF
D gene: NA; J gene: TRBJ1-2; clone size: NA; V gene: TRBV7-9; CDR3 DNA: TGTGCCAGCAGCTTAGTAAAGAGAATACACTATGGCTACACCTTC; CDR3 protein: CASSLVKRIHYGYTF
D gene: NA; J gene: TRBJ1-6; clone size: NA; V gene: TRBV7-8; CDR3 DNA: TGTGCCAGCAGCCCCTGGAGCTCCTATAATTCACCCCTCCACTTT; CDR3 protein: CASSPWSSYNSPLHF
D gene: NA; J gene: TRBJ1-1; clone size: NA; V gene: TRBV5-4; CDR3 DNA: TGTGCCAGCCAAAGGGGTTTCCTAAACACTGAAGCTTTCTTT; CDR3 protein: CASQRGFLNTEAFF
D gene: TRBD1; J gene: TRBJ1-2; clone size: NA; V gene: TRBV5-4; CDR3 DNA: TGTGCCAGCAGCCCCGCGGACAGGGGGGCTAACTATGGCTACACCTTC; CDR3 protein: CASSPADRGANYGYTF
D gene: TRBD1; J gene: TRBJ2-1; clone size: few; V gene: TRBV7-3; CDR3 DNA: TGTGCCAGCAGCTCCTCAGGGGGCGCGTACAATGAGCAGTTCTTC; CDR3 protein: CASSSSGGAYNEQFF
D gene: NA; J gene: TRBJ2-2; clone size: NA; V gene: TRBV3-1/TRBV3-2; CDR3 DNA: TGTGCCAGCAGCCAACCAGTTTCCGGGGAGCTGTTTTTT; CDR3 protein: CASSQPVSGELFF
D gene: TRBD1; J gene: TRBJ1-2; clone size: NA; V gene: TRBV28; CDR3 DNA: TGTGCCAGCAGTTTTCCCGGGACAGGGAACTATGGCTACACCTTC; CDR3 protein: CASSFPGTGNYGYTF
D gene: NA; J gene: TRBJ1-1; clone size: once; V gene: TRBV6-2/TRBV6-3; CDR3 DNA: TGTGCCAGCAGCCCCCCTTGGGGACGGGGGGGCACTGAAGCTTTCTTT; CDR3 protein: CASSPPWGRGGTEAFF
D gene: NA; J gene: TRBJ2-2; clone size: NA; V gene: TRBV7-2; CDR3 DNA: TGTGCCAGCAGCTTAGAACCAGCGTTGGCCGGGGAGCTGTTTTTT; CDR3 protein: CASSLEPALAGELFF
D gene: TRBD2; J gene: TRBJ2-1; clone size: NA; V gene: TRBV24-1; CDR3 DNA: TGTGCCACCAGTGACCCGCGGGGGGACGCCTTCAATGAGCAGTTCTTC; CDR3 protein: CATSDPRGDAFNEQFF
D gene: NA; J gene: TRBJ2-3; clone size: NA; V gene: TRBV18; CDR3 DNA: TGTGCCAGCTCATCACAACTGGGCCCTAGCACAGATACGCAGTATTTT; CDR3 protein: CASSSQLGPSTDTQYF
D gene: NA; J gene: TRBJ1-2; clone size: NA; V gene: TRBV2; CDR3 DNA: TGTGCCAGCAGTTTTTCAGGGGTGGCCTATGGCTACACCTTC; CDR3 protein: CASSFSGVAYGYTF
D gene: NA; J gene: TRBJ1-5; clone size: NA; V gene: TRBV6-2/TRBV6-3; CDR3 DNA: TGTGCCAGCAGTCCCCCCGGCTGGCCCACAGATCAGCCCCAGCATTTT; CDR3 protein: CASSPPGWPTDQPQHF
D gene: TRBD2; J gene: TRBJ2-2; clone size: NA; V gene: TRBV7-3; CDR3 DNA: TGTGCCAGCAGCTTAAGCCCTCCGGCGGGGGGGCCTTCCAACAGGGAGCTGTTTTTT; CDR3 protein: CASSLSPPAGGPSNRELFF
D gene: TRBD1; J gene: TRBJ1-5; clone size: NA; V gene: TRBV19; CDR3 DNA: TGTGCCAGTAGTATAGTCATCCACAGGGGCAAAGGGCAGCCCCAGCATTTT; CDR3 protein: CASSIVIHRGKGQPQHF
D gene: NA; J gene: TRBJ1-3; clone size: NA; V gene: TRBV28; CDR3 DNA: TGTGCCAGCAGTCCTCGACAGAGCTCTGGAAACACCATATATTTT; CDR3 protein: CASSPRQSSGNTIYF
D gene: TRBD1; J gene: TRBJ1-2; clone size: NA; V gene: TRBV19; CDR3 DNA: TGTGCCAGTAGTAGTAGGACAGGGGATGGCTACACCTTC; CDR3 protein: CASSSRTGDGYTF
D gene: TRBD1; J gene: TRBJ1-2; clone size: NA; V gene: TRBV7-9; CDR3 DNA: TGTGCCAGCAGCTTACGAGACAGGGGTGGCTACACCTTC; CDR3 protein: CASSLRDRGGYTF
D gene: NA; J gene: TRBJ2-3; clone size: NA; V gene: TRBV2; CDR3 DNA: TGTGCCAGCAGTGATGGGCTGTTAGATACGCAGTATTTT; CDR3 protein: CASSDGLLDTQYF
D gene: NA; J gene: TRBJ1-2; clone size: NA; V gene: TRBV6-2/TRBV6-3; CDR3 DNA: TGTGCCAGCAGTTCAACAGATAACTATGGCTACACCTTC; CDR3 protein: CASSSTDNYGYTF